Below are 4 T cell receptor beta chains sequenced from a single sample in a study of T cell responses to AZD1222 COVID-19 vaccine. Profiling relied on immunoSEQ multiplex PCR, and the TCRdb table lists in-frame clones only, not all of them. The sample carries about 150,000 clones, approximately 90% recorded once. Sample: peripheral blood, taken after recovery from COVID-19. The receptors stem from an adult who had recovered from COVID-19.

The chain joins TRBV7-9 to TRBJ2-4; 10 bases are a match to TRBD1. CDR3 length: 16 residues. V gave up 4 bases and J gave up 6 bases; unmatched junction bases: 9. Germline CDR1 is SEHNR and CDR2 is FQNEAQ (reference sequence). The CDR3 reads CASSYSGTGDRNIQYF. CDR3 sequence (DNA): TGTGCCAGCAGCTACTCCGGGACAGGGGATAGAAACATTCAGTACTTC.

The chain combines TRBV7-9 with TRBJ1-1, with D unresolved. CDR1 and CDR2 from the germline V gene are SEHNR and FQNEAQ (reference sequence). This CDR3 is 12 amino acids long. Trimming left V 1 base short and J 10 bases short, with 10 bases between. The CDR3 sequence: CASSLGLAGAFF. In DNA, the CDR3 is TGTGCCAGCAGCTTAGGGTTGGCAGGAGCTTTCTTT.

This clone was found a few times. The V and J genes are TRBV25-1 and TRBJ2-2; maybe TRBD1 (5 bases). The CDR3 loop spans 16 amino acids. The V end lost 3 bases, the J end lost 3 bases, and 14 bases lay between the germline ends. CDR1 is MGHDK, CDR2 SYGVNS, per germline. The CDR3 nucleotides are TGTGCCAGCAGTGACAGTAGGGGTGGGGACACCGGGGAGCTGTTTTTT. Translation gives CASSDSRGGDTGELFF. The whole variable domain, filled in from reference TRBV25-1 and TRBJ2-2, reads EADIYQTPRYLVIGTGKKITLECSQTMGHDKMYWYQQDPGMELHLIHYSYGVNSTEKGDLSSESTVSRIRTEHFPLTLESARPSHTSQYLCASSDSRGGDTGELFFGEGSRLTVL.

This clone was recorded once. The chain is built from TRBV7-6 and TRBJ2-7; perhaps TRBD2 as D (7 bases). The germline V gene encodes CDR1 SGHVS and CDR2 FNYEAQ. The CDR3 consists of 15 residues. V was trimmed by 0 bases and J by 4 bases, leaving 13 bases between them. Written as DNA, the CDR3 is TGTGCCAGCAGCTTAGCGAGGGGGGGATGGTACGAGCAGTACTTC. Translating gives CASSLARGGWYEQYF.